The 29 T cell receptor beta chains below were found in one sample sequenced in a study of Graves' ophthalmopathy and Graves' hyperthyroidism. RNA transcripts yielded amplified TCR beta CDR3 regions. An opening RT-PCR round employed HTBI primers and preceded a second-round multiplex PCR. From the multiplex PCR reads, TCRdb called clonotypes with MiXCR, one entry per CDR3 protein. The sample yields about 600,000 distinct CDR3 sequences, approximately 37% seen once. Sequenced: peripheral blood or thyroid tissue (not recorded which). Every receptor here comes from an adult man with Graves' hyperthyroidism.

The rearrangement links TRBV9 to TRBJ1-5, with no clear D. Germline V gene data show CDR1 as SGDLS and CDR2 as YYNGEE. The CDR3 contains 15 residues. V shed 3 bases and J shed 1 base, with 11 bases lying between them. Written as DNA, the CDR3 is TGTGCCAGCAGCGCGAGTGTGGGGAGCAATCAGCCCCAGCATTTT. Translated, it gives CASSASVGSNQPQHF.

V usage is TRBV6-5 and J usage is TRBJ2-7; a weak D match, TRBD2 (5 bases). CDR3 length: 14 residues. The V end lost 7 bases, the J end lost 0 bases, and 13 bases lay between the germline ends. Germline V gene lookup returns CDR1 MNHEY and CDR2 SVGAGI. The CDR3 sequence is CASTKDLSSYEQYF. The CDR3 nucleotides are TGTGCCAGCACTAAGGACTTGAGCTCCTACGAGCAGTACTTC.

The rearrangement links TRBV25-1 to TRBJ2-3; D possibly uses TRBD1 or TRBD2 (6 bases each). The CDR3 totals 15 residues. The V end lost 5 bases, the J end lost 3 bases, and 15 bases lay between the germline ends. Germline V lookup: CDR1 MGHDK, CDR2 SYGVNS. The CDR3 DNA sequence: TGTGCCAGCAGTTTAGGGCGGAGGGGGACAGATACGCAGTATTTT. Its translation is CASSLGRRGTDTQYF.

This chain connects TRBV7-9 to TRBJ2-7; the D is unclear. The closer fit of TRBJ2-1 to the DNA end suggests the J call may be wrong. The CDR3 is 12 amino acids. CDR1 is SEHNR, CDR2 FQNEAQ, per germline (reference sequence). The CDR3, as DNA: TGTGCCAGCAGCTTACGATGGGATGAGCAGTTCTTC. Translating it yields CASSLRWDEQFF.

This chain uses TRBV7-9 with TRBJ2-5; the D gene is possibly TRBD1 (5 bases). Germline CDR1 reads SEHNR; CDR2 reads FQNEAQ (reference sequence). The CDR3 sequence is 15 residues long. Between the trimmed V and J ends, which lost 5 bases and 5 bases, there was a span of 18 bases. The CDR3 spells CASSARNRTKETQYF. The CDR3 DNA reads TGTGCCAGCAGCGCGCGAAACAGGACGAAGGAGACCCAGTACTTC.

The rearrangement links TRBV30 to TRBJ1-2; TRBD1 agrees at 8 bases. Germline trimming cut 8 bases from V and 3 bases from J; bases unmatched to any gene: 8. Germline CDR1 GTSNPN, CDR2 SVGIG (reference sequence). The CDR3 runs to 13 residues. The CDR3 DNA follows: TGTGCCCGTTTAGGACAGGGAGACTATGGCTACACCTTC. Its translation: CARLGQGDYGYTF. The variable domain in full, completed from reference TRBV30 and TRBJ1-2, reads SQTIHQWPATLVQPVGSPLSLECTVEGTSNPNLYWYRQAAGRGLQLLFYSVGIGQISSEVPQNLSASRPQDRQFILSSKKLLLSDSGFYLCARLGQGDYGYTFGSGTRLTVV.

This clonotype was recorded many times. V is TRBV5-1 and J is TRBJ1-4; 9 bases map to TRBD1. The CDR3 sequence is 15 residues long. The J segment lost 8 bases and the V segment lost 1 base, leaving 6 bases of the junction unmatched. Germline CDR1 and CDR2: SGHRS and YFSETQ. The CDR3 protein is CASSLTGTGHEKLFF. The DNA for the CDR3 is TGCGCCAGCAGCTTGACCGGGACAGGGCACGAAAAACTGTTTTTT.

This clonotype was seen a few times. The chain carries TRBV14 and TRBJ1-1; TRBD1 matches 10 bases. The ends lost 5 bases at V and 3 bases at J; junction bases unmatched: 6. Germline loops: CDR1 SGHDN, CDR2 FVKESK. This CDR3 has 15 residues. DNA of the CDR3: TGTGCCAGCAGCTTTCGGACAGGGGGTGACACTGAAGCTTTCTTT. It translates to CASSFRTGGDTEAFF. Variable domain in full (rest from reference TRBV14 and TRBJ1-1): EAGVTQFPSHSVIEKGQTVTLRCDPISGHDNLYWYRRVMGKEIKFLLHFVKESKQDESGMPNNRFLAERTGGTYSTLKVQPAELEDSGVYFCASSFRTGGDTEAFFGQGTRLTVV.

This clonotype was observed at least ten times. This chain joins TRBV29-1 and TRBJ2-6; no clear D gene. CDR1 is SQVTM, CDR2 ANQGSEA, per germline. V lost 1 base to trimming and J lost 1 base, with 8 bases between them. The length of the CDR3 is 15 residues. This chain's CDR3 is CSVEVLSSGANVLTF. In DNA form, the CDR3 reads TGCAGCGTTGAAGTCTTGTCGTCTGGGGCCAACGTCCTGACTTTC.

As concerns this clonotype: Given a much more abundant clone one base away, this may be a read error. V and J are TRBV6-1 and TRBJ1-3; no firm D call. Germline V gene data show CDR1 as MNHNS and CDR2 as SASEGT. The CDR3 covers 15 residues. The CDR3 sequence: CASSDSTVPGSTIYF. CDR3 bases: TGTGCCAGCAGTGACTCCACAGTACCTGGAAGCACCATATATTTT.

This clonotype has ten or more counts. The rearrangement uses TRBV11-2 and TRBJ1-1; weak D call: TRBD1 (5 bases). V lost 0 bases and J lost 10, with 12 bases in between. Per the germline V gene, CDR1 is SGHAT and CDR2 is FQNNGV. The CDR3 extends over 13 amino acids. The CDR3: CASSLELGDVAFF. CDR3 coding DNA: TGTGCCAGCAGCTTAGAGCTAGGGGACGTAGCTTTCTTT.

This sequence joins TRBV7-2 and TRBJ2-7; 8 positions agree with TRBD1. The end of the DNA fits TRBJ2-4 better, so the J call may be wrong. Per germline, CDR1 SGHTA and CDR2 FQGNSA. The CDR3 spans 15 residues. The CDR3 region is CASSLRVSGGDIQYF. In DNA form, the CDR3 reads TGTGCCAGCAGCTTAAGGGTGTCAGGGGGCGACATTCAGTACTTC.

There are a few counts of this clonotype. The chain recombines TRBV3-1 with TRBJ1-6, with 7 bases lining up with TRBD1. The CDR3 consists of 16 residues. Germline loops: CDR1 LGHDT, CDR2 YNNKEL (reference sequence). The J segment lost 3 bases and the V segment lost 4 bases, leaving 6 bases of the junction unmatched. CDR3 in DNA: TGTGCCAGCAGCCCCGACAGGGTAGTCTATAATTCACCCCTCCACTTT. This sequence encodes CASSPDRVVYNSPLHF.

CDR3 residues: CASSSAGLAGGYEQFF. The CDR3 region has the DNA TGTGCCAGCAGCTCCGCGGGACTAGCGGGAGGGTATGAGCAGTTCTTC. The rearrangement joins TRBV7-2 to TRBJ2-7; 16 bases match TRBD2. The J call may be wrong; the DNA end is better matched by TRBJ2-1. The CDR3 sequence is 16 residues long. Germline CDR1 SGHTA, CDR2 FQGNSA.

This clonotype was recorded once. The chain combines TRBV29-1 with TRBJ2-7; the D is unclear. This CDR3 is 13 amino acids long. CDR1 SQVTM and CDR2 ANQGSEA come from the germline V gene. V was trimmed by 6 bases and J by 6 bases, leaving 18 bases between them. CDR3 DNA: TGCAGCGTAGGACCGGGCCAAGTAGGCGAGCAGTACTTC. Amino acid sequence: CSVGPGQVGEQYF.

At least ten counts were recorded for this clonotype. The chain combines TRBV9 with TRBJ1-4; D unclear. This CDR3 region has 14 residues. V was pared by 2 bases and J by 3 bases, with 8 bases between. Germline lookup yields CDR1 SGDLS and CDR2 YYNGEE. The CDR3 DNA is TGTGCCAGCAGCGTTACCGGGTCTAATGAAAAACTGTTTTTT. Its translation is CASSVTGSNEKLFF.

With regard to this clonotype: It is likely a read error, because the conserved phenylalanine at the end of the CDR3 is missing. The chain couples TRBV6-5 to TRBJ2-7; 7 bases match TRBD1. The ends lost 4 bases at V and 8 bases at J; junction bases unmatched: 5. CDR3 length: 12 residues. Germline lookup yields CDR1 MNHEY and CDR2 SVGAGI. CDR3 coding DNA: TGTGCCAGCAGTTCCACAGGGGTCAAGCAGTACTCC. Translated, it gives CASSSTGVKQYS.

In DNA, the CDR3 is TGTGCCATCAGTGAGTCGGAGGGCGGGGAGCCCCAGCATTTT. As protein: CAISESEGGEPQHF. J is TRBJ1-5 and V is TRBV10-3; D not certain. Trimming took 0 bases from V and 8 from J, leaving 11 bases between them. Germline CDR1 reads ENHRY; CDR2 reads SYGVKD. CDR3 length: 14 residues.

This clonotype appeared many times. This chain connects TRBV7-3 to TRBJ1-6; a weak D match, TRBD1 (6 bases). CDR1 SGHTA and CDR2 FQGTGA come from the germline V gene. This CDR3 spans 14 amino acids. The V gene lost 5 bases and the J gene lost 8 bases, with 13 bases spanning the gap. The CDR3, as DNA: TGTGCCAGCAGCCTAGGGCAGGGGTATTCACCCCTCCACTTT. It yields the protein CASSLGQGYSPLHF.

This clonotype was counted between two and nine times. The gene calls are TRBV30 and TRBJ1-5; TRBD1 agrees at 7 bases. J lost 6 bases, V lost 2 bases, and 7 bases had no gene match. This CDR3 is built from 14 residues. Looked up from germline, CDR1 is GTSNPN and CDR2 is SVGIG (reference sequence). CDR3 residues: CAWSRQGGGQPQHF. The CDR3 coding sequence is TGTGCCTGGAGTAGACAGGGTGGGGGTCAGCCCCAGCATTTT.

The rearrangement uses TRBV7-9 and TRBJ2-5; 10 bases map to TRBD2. The CDR3 covers 16 residues. The junction had 3 bases not matched to a gene; V was cut back by 1 base and J by 1 base. The germline V gene encodes CDR1 SEHNR and CDR2 FQNEAQ (reference sequence). The CDR3 sequence is CASSLELAGIQETQYF. Written as DNA, the CDR3 is TGTGCCAGCAGCTTAGAACTAGCGGGGATCCAAGAGACCCAGTACTTC.

For this clonotype: Because the CDR3 is missing its conserved closing phenylalanine or tryptophan, this is likely a read error. The V and J genes are TRBV7-9 and TRBJ1-6, with D possibly TRBD1 on 6 matching bases. Trimming took off 1 base at V and 10 bases at J, with 14 bases between the two ends. The CDR3 has 15 residues. Germline CDR1 and CDR2: SEHNR and FQNEAQ (reference sequence). CDR3 sequence (DNA): TGTGCCAGCAGCTTAGACGGACAGATCGGGTCACCCCTCCACCTT. Its translation is CASSLDGQIGSPLHL.

In this sample, this clonotype turned up many times. The chain has TRBV5-4 and TRBJ2-5; D remains ambiguous. Trimming shortened V by 1 base and J by 1 base, and 8 bases separated the two germline ends. The CDR3 has 14 amino acids. Germline CDR1 SGHNT, CDR2 YYREEE (reference sequence). The CDR3 sequence: CASSLWAVQETQYF. In DNA, the CDR3 is TGTGCCAGCAGCTTGTGGGCGGTCCAAGAGACCCAGTACTTC.

This clonotype has a single count. The junction and the germline gene differ at one end; a read error may be behind it. J is TRBJ2-5 and V is TRBV11-2; D tentatively reads TRBD1 or TRBD2 (5 bases each). This CDR3 is built from 18 residues. Germline-derived CDR1 and CDR2 are SGHAT and FQNNGV. DNA of the CDR3: TGTGCCAGCAACTTAGATCCGGAGACGGGACGGTACCAAGAGACCCAGTACTTC. As protein: CASNLDPETGRYQETQYF. The variable domain in full, with the rest retrieved from reference TRBV11-2 and TRBJ2-5, is EAGVAQSPRYKIIEKRQSVAFWCNPISGHATLYWYQQILGQGPKLLIQFQNNGVVDDSQLPKDRFSAERLKGVDSTLKIQPAKLEDSAVYLCASNLDPETGRYQETQYFGPGTRLLVL.

This clonotype was seen ten or more times. J is TRBJ2-7 and V is TRBV7-2, with D maybe TRBD2 (6 bases). V dropped 5 bases and J dropped 2 bases, with 10 bases sitting between them. CDR1 is SGHTA and CDR2 is FQGNSA in the germline V gene. The CDR3 sequence is 13 residues long. The CDR3 region is CASSIRLAYEQYF. In DNA form, the CDR3 reads TGTGCCAGCAGCATCAGACTAGCCTACGAGCAGTACTTC. The full variable domain, rest sourced from reference TRBV7-2 and TRBJ2-7, is GAGVSQSPSNKVTEKGKDVELRCDPISGHTALYWYRQSLGQGLEFLIYFQGNSAPDKSGLPSDRFSAERTGGSVSTLTIQRTQQEDSAVYLCASSIRLAYEQYFGPGTRLTVT.

This clonotype occurred many times. V gene TRBV5-8 combines with J gene TRBJ2-7, with unresolved D. CDR3 length: 14 amino acids. Per the germline V gene, CDR1 is SGHTS and CDR2 is YDEGEE. Trimming stripped 5 bases from V and 7 bases from J, with 19 bases between. CDR3 residues: CASSFTDPSEEQYF. The CDR3 nucleotides read TGTGCCAGCAGTTTTACCGATCCCTCGGAAGAGCAGTACTTC. Supplemented by reference TRBV5-8 and TRBJ2-7, the full variable domain reads EAGVTQSPTHLIKTRGQQATLRCSPISGHTSVYWYQQALGLGLQFLLWYDEGEERNRGNFPPRFSGRQFPNYSSELNVNALELEDSALYLCASSFTDPSEEQYFGPGTRLTVT.

This clonotype was detected ten times or more. The V gene is TRBV7-9, the J gene TRBJ1-6, with 7 bases that match TRBD1. Germline V gives CDR1 SEHNR, CDR2 FQNEAQ (reference sequence). The CDR3 sequence is 14 residues long. V lost 2 bases to trimming and J lost 5 bases; unmatched junction nucleotides: 0. CDR3 in DNA: TGTGCCAGCAGCTTAACAGGGGATAATTCACCCCTCCACTTT. The encoded protein is CASSLTGDNSPLHF.

In its sample, this clonotype was seen a few times. The rearrangement uses TRBV2 and TRBJ1-2; possibly TRBD1 for D (5 bases). The germline V gene encodes CDR1 SNHLY and CDR2 FYNNEI. V was pared by 3 bases and J by 5 bases, with 22 bases between. The CDR3 has 17 amino acids. The CDR3 nucleotides read TGTGCCAGCAGTGACGGGCCAACAGGAGTACAGAAGTATGGCTACACCTTC. Translation: CASSDGPTGVQKYGYTF.

In the case of this clonotype: This may stem from a read error, because a much larger clone lies one nucleotide away. The chain uses TRBV11-2 and TRBJ2-7; D gene uncertain. Germline loops: CDR1 SGHAT, CDR2 FQNNGV. This CDR3 has 12 amino acids. DNA for the CDR3: TGTGTCAGCAGCTTCATTGCCTACGAGCAGTACTTC. Translating gives CVSSFIAYEQYF.